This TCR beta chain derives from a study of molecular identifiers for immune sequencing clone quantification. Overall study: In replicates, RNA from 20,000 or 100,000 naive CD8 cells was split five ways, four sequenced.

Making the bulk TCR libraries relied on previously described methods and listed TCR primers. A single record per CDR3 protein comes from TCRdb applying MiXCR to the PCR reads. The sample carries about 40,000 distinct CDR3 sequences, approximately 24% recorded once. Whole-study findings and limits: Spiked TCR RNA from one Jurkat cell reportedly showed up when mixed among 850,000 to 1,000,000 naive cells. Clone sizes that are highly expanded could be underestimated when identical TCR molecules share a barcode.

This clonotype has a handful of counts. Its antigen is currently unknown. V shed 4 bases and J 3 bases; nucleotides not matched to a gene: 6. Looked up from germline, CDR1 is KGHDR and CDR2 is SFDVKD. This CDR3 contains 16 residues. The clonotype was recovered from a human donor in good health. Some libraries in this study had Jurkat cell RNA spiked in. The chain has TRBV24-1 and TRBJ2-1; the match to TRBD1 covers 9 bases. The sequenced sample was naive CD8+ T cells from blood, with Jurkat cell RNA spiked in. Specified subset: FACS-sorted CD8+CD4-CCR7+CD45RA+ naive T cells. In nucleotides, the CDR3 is TGTGCCACCAGTGACCTTCCGGGACAGGGCTACAATGAGCAGTTCTTC. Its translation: CATSDLPGQGYNEQFF.